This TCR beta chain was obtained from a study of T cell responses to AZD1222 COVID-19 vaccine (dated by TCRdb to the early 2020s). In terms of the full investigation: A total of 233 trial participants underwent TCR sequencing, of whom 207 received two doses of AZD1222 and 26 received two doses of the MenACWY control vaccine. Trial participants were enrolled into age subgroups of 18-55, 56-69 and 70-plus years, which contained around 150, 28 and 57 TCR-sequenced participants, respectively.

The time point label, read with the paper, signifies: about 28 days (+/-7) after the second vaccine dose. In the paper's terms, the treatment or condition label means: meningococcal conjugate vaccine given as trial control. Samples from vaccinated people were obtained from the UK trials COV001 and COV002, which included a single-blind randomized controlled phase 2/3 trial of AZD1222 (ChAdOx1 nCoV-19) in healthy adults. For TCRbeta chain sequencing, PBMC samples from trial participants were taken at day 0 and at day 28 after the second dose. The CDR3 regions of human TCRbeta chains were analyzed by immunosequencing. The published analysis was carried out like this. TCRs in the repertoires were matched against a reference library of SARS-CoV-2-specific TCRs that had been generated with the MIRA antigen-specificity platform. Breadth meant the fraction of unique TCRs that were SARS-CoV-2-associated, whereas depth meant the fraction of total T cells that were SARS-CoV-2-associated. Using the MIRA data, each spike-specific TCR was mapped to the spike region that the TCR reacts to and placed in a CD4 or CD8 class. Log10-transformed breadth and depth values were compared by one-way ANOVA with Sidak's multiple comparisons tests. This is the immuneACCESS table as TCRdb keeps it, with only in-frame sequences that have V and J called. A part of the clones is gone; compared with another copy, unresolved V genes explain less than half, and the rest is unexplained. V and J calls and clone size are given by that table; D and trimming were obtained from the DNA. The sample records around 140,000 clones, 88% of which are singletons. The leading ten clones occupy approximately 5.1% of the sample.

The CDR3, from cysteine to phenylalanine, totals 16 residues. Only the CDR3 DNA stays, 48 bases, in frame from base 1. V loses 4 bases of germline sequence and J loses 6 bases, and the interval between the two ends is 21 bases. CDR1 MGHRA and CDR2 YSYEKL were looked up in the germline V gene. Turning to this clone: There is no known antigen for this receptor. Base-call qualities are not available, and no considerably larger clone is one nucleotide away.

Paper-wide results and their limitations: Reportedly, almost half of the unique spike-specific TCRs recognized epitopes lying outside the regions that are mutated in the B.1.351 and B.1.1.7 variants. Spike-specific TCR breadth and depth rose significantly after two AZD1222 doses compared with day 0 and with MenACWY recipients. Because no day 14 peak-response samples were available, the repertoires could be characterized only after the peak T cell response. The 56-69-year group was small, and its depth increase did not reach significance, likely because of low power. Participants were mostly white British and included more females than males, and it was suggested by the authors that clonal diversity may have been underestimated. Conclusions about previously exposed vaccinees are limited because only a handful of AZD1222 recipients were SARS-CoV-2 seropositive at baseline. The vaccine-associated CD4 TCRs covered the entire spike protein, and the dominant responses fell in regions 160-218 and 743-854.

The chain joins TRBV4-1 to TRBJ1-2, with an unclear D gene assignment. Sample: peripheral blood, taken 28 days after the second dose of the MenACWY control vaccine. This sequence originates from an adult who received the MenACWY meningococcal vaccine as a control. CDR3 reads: CASSLPGRAWEDGYTF. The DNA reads TGCGCCAGCAGCCTACCCGGACGGGCCTGGGAGGATGGCTACACCTTC.